One sample yielded the 27 T cell receptor beta chains listed below, sequenced in a study of blood T cell repertoires in COVID-19. Only in-frame clones appear in the TCRdb table, and some are missing; sequencing was by immunoSEQ multiplex PCR. The table lists almost 55,000 clones, 80% to 90% of them singletons. Sequencing used peripheral blood. These receptors came from a man aged 45-65 years with acute or convalescent COVID-19.

The genes are TRBV28 and TRBJ1-2; a weak D match, TRBD1 (6 bases). Germline V lookup: CDR1 MDHEN, CDR2 SYDVKM. Trimming stripped 5 bases from V and 5 bases from J, with 18 bases between. This CDR3 comprises 15 residues. This CDR3 reads CASSPLDRLRYGYTF. CDR3 bases: TGTGCCAGCAGTCCCCTCGACAGGTTACGGTATGGCTACACCTTC.

The gene calls are TRBV9 and TRBJ1-4; the D gene is possibly TRBD1 (6 bases). The CDR3 contains 19 residues. V shed 0 bases and J shed 1 base, with 19 bases lying between them. CDR1 and CDR2 from the germline V gene are SGDLS and YYNGEE. The CDR3 nucleotides read TGTGCCAGCAGCGTAGACGATCGTGGCAGGGGAAGAACTAATGAAAAACTGTTTTTT. This translates into CASSVDDRGRGRTNEKLFF.

The rearrangement joins TRBV29-1 to TRBJ2-6; D is perhaps TRBD2 (5 bases). Germline-derived CDR1 and CDR2 are SQVTM and ANQGSEA. V was pared by 1 base and J by 4 bases, with 14 bases between. The CDR3 is 16 residues long. CDR3 protein: CSVEGARGEGANVLTF. The CDR3 nucleotides are TGCAGCGTTGAAGGGGCACGGGGAGAGGGGGCCAACGTCCTGACTTTC.

The rearrangement joins TRBV6-6 to TRBJ2-2; TRBD2 matches 7 bases. Germline CDR1 and CDR2: MNHNY and SVGAGI (reference sequence). The CDR3 totals 15 residues. The V gene end was trimmed by 6 bases and the J gene end by 7 bases; junction bases not matched to a gene: 11. The CDR3 loop reads CASRFETSQGGELFF. The CDR3 nucleotides are TGTGCCAGCAGATTTGAGACTAGCCAGGGCGGGGAGCTGTTTTTT.

The chain is built from TRBV4-1 and TRBJ1-1; D gene uncertain. The CDR3 is made up of 15 amino acids. With 0 bases removed from V and 3 bases from J, the gap between germline ends came to 11 bases. The germline V gene encodes CDR1 MGHRA and CDR2 YSYEKL. CDR3 sequence: CASSQEVRSHTEAFF. DNA of the CDR3: TGCGCCAGCAGCCAAGAAGTCCGGTCCCACACTGAAGCTTTCTTT.

The rearrangement links TRBV2 to TRBJ1-4, with TRBD1 identical over 9 bases. Losses at the gene ends were 3 bases for V and 2 bases for J; bases not matched to a gene: 16. The CDR3 loop spans 20 amino acids. Germline CDR1 reads SNHLY; CDR2 reads FYNNEI. CDR3 sequence (DNA): TGTGCCAGCAGTGACCGGGACAGGGAGCGCCTAGGGACTACTAATGAAAAACTGTTTTTT. Protein sequence: CASSDRDRERLGTTNEKLFF. Combining the CDR3 with reference TRBV2 and TRBJ1-4 gives the whole variable domain EPEVTQTPSHQVTQMGQEVILRCVPISNHLYFYWYRQILGQKVEFLVSFYNNEISEKSEIFDDQFSVERPDGSNFTLKIRSTKLEDSAMYFCASSDRDRERLGTTNEKLFFGSGTQLSVL.

CDR3 in amino acids: CASSEGAGGGTQYF. The CDR3 region has the DNA TGTGCCAGCAGCGAAGGGGCGGGAGGAGGGACCCAGTACTTC. The chain has TRBV7-3 and TRBJ2-5; 8 bases fit TRBD2. V was clipped by 5 bases and J by 7 bases; unmatched bases: 9. CDR1 and CDR2 (germline): SGHTA, FQGTGA. The CDR3 is made up of 14 amino acids.

This clone was observed a few times. The V and J genes are TRBV7-9 and TRBJ2-3; 9 positions agree with TRBD1. The CDR3 is made up of 13 amino acids. Looked up from germline, CDR1 is SEHNR and CDR2 is FQNEAQ (reference sequence). Losses at the gene ends were 5 bases for V and 8 bases for J; bases not matched to a gene: 5. CDR3: CASSAGQGTTQYF. The CDR3 DNA follows: TGTGCCAGCAGCGCCGGACAGGGGACTACGCAGTATTTT.

The chain joins TRBV28 to TRBJ1-1; D is possibly TRBD1 (6 bases). Germline V gene data show CDR1 as MDHEN and CDR2 as SYDVKM. Trimming took off 2 bases at V and 10 bases at J, with 11 bases between the two ends. The CDR3 covers 12 residues. CDR3 in amino acids: CASSLQGRRAFF. CDR3 bases: TGTGCCAGCAGTTTACAGGGGCGGAGAGCTTTCTTT.

The chain is built from TRBV21-1 and TRBJ2-1; the table assigns TRBD1, which was not confirmed against the DNA. TRBV21-1 is recorded as a pseudogene. This CDR3 has 17 amino acids. In DNA form, the CDR3 reads TGTGCCAGCAGCAAAGTGGGGGACAGTACTGCCTACAATGAGCAGTTCTTC. Amino acids: CASSKVGDSTAYNEQFF.

The chain links TRBV7-8 to TRBJ1-1, with 10 nucleotides matching TRBD1. The germline V gene has CDR1 SGHVS and CDR2 FQNEAQ. J gave up 6 bases and V 5 bases, and 6 bases lay outside the gene matches. The length of the CDR3 is 14 residues. In DNA form, the CDR3 reads TGTGCCAGCAGCGCGGGACAGGGGTTCCCTGAAGCTTTCTTT. Translated: CASSAGQGFPEAFF.

CDR3 sequence: CASSVGQGSSSYEQYF. CDR3 in DNA: TGTGCCAGCAGCGTAGGACAGGGGTCGAGCTCCTACGAGCAGTACTTC. The chain has TRBV5-4 and TRBJ2-7; 9 bases line up with TRBD1. The germline CDR1 and CDR2 sequences are SGHNT and YYREEE (reference sequence). The length of the CDR3 is 16 residues. Germline trimming cut 4 bases from V and 0 bases from J; bases unmatched to any gene: 8.

This clone has a handful of counts. The chain carries TRBV6-1 and TRBJ1-2, with no clear D. CDR1 and CDR2 (germline): MNHNS, SASEGT. V was trimmed by 1 base and J by 4 bases, leaving 13 bases between them. This CDR3 comprises 15 residues. CDR3 residues: CASSEDSGSFYGYTF. CDR3 bases: TGTGCCAGCAGTGAAGATTCCGGGTCTTTCTATGGCTACACCTTC.

V gene TRBV25-1 combines with J gene TRBJ1-2; a possible D gene is TRBD1 (5 bases). Trimming left V 5 bases short and J 10 bases short, with 17 bases between. CDR1 MGHDK and CDR2 SYGVNS come from the germline V gene. The CDR3 contains 13 residues. CDR3 in amino acids: CASSKTTLGDYTF. In nucleotides, the CDR3 is TGTGCCAGCAGTAAGACAACTCTAGGGGACTACACCTTC.

This sequence joins TRBV18 and TRBJ1-2; D unclear. Trimming removed 0 bases from V and 7 bases from J, with 15 bases in between. This CDR3 comprises 15 residues. Per germline, CDR1 KGHSH and CDR2 LQKENI. Here the CDR3 reads CASSPPGTTAAGYTF. In nucleotides, the CDR3 is TGTGCCAGCTCACCACCGGGTACTACAGCGGCTGGCTACACCTTC.

This clone was found a few times. The chain has TRBV5-1 and TRBJ2-2; possibly TRBD1 for D (6 bases). Trimming cost V 0 bases and J 1 base, with 7 bases left between them. This CDR3 contains 15 residues. Germline V gene sequence: CDR1 SGHRS, CDR2 YFSETQ. CDR3 region: CASSLGGQNTGELFF. DNA of the CDR3: TGCGCCAGCAGCTTGGGGGGGCAGAACACCGGGGAGCTGTTTTTT. Variable domain in full (rest from reference TRBV5-1 and TRBJ2-2): KAGVTQTPRYLIKTRGQQVTLSCSPISGHRSVSWYQQTPGQGLQFLFEYFSETQRNKGNFPGRFSGRQFSNSRSEMNVSTLELGDSALYLCASSLGGQNTGELFFGEGSRLTVL.

The chain has TRBV13 and TRBJ2-3, with 16 bases identical to TRBD2. This CDR3 has 15 residues. The trim removed 4 bases at V and 10 bases at J, leaving 5 bases unmatched. Germline V lookup: CDR1 PRHDT, CDR2 FYEKMQ (reference sequence). The CDR3 nucleotides read TGTGCCAGCAGCTCAGGGACTAGCGGGAGGGAGGCGCAGTATTTT. As protein: CASSSGTSGREAQYF.

The chain has TRBV10-3 and TRBJ1-4; TRBD1 is a possible D gene (5 bases). This CDR3 is built from 14 residues. Germline assignment: CDR1 ENHRY and CDR2 SYGVKD. Trimming removed 3 bases at V and 7 bases at J, with 12 bases between. The CDR3 coding sequence is TGTGCCATCAGTGATGACAGAGCTGTTGAAAAACTGTTTTTT. It specifies CAISDDRAVEKLFF.

The chain carries TRBV9 and TRBJ2-1; TRBD2 agrees at 11 bases. Germline lookup yields CDR1 SGDLS and CDR2 YYNGEE. The V segment lost 4 bases and the J segment 3 bases; nucleotides outside the gene matches: 6. The CDR3 has 16 residues. The CDR3 sequence: CASSPTGLAGYNEQFF. CDR3 sequence (DNA): TGTGCCAGCAGCCCTACCGGACTAGCGGGCTACAATGAGCAGTTCTTC.

The chain employs TRBV21-1 and TRBJ2-5; the table's D call, TRBD2, was not checked against the DNA. TRBV21-1 is a known pseudogene. CDR3 length: 15 residues. The CDR3 reads CASSAGLAGGKTQYF. The CDR3 DNA reads as TGTGCCAGCAGCGCCGGACTAGCGGGAGGGAAGACCCAGTACTTC.

The rearrangement uses TRBV27 and TRBJ1-6; 7 nucleotides match TRBD1. Looked up from germline, CDR1 is MNHEY and CDR2 is SMNVEV (reference sequence). V lost 5 bases, J lost 7 bases, and 11 bases stayed unmatched. This CDR3 comprises 16 residues. The CDR3, as DNA: TGTGCCAGCAGTAAAAGGTTGGGACAGCAGAATTCACCCCTCCACTTT. Protein: CASSKRLGQQNSPLHF.

CDR3 region: CASSERDTGELFF. The CDR3 DNA is TGTGCCAGCAGTGAGCGGGACACCGGGGAGCTGTTTTTT. The V gene is TRBV6-4, the J gene TRBJ2-2, with a tentative D call TRBD2 (5 bases). The CDR3 totals 13 residues. V was trimmed by 3 bases and J by 3 bases, leaving 5 bases between them. CDR1 and CDR2 (germline): MRHNA, SNTAGT.

The CDR3 sequence: CASSIDGAELSTYNEQFF. CDR3 DNA sequence: TGTGCCAGTAGTATAGACGGAGCGGAACTCTCAACCTACAATGAGCAGTTCTTC. The chain couples TRBV19 to TRBJ2-1; the D gene is possibly TRBD2 (5 bases). This CDR3 comprises 18 residues. CDR1 LNHDA and CDR2 SQIVND come from the germline V gene (reference sequence). V lost 0 bases and J lost 2, with 17 bases in between.

The chain links TRBV6-4 to TRBJ2-5; TRBD2 matches at 13 bases. The CDR3 is 15 amino acids. The V and J ends lost 3 bases and 2 bases, in that order; junction bases with no gene match: 0. Germline lookup yields CDR1 MRHNA and CDR2 SNTAGT. As DNA, the CDR3 is TGTGCCAGCAGTGAGACTAGCGGGGGGCAAGAGACCCAGTACTTC. Amino acids: CASSETSGGQETQYF.

The V and J genes are TRBV30 and TRBJ1-3; possible D gene TRBD1, 5 bases. The CDR3 totals 16 residues. Germline V gene data show CDR1 as GTSNPN and CDR2 as SVGIG (reference sequence). V was clipped by 3 bases and J by 0 bases, with 15 bases between them. The DNA for the CDR3 is TGTGCCTGGAGGCCAGGGCAGATTTTCTCTGGAAACACCATATATTTT. It translates to CAWRPGQIFSGNTIYF.

Only a few counts were recorded for this clone. J is TRBJ2-2 and V is TRBV6-1, with 13 nucleotides matching TRBD2. CDR3 length: 15 amino acids. Germline-derived CDR1 and CDR2 are MNHNS and SASEGT. The trim removed 3 bases at V and 5 bases at J, leaving 0 bases unmatched. This chain's CDR3 is CASSEGLAGTGELFF. The DNA for the CDR3 is TGTGCCAGCAGTGAGGGACTAGCGGGGACCGGGGAGCTGTTTTTT.

The rearrangement uses TRBV2 and TRBJ1-6; D is undetermined. Trimming shortened V by 3 bases and J by 6 bases, and 15 bases separated the two germline ends. CDR3 size: 16 residues. In germline, CDR1 is SNHLY, CDR2 FYNNEI. Here the CDR3 reads CASSDPLRRVNSPLHF. DNA of the CDR3: TGTGCCAGCAGTGATCCGTTGAGGAGGGTTAATTCACCCCTCCACTTT.